The sequence of this TCR beta chain was determined in a study of cytomegalovirus exposure and HLA in healthy donors. Study context: Roughly 180 million T cells yielded 117 million unique TCR beta sequences in earlier analysis.

This CDR3 comprises 15 residues. Germline values: CDR1 MNHEY, CDR2 SVGAGI. Deletions cut 6 bases from V and 3 bases from J, with 18 bases between. About this clone: As yet, its antigen is unknown.

Study conclusions and caveats: An analysis that was carried out later associated 17,000 or so TCR beta sequences with HLA alleles at 0.05 false discovery rate. The HLA-A and HLA-B alleles of most subjects were reportedly predicted accurately from TCR beta sequences. Cytomegalovirus-associated status was assigned to roughly 160 TCR beta chains.

60 Vbeta and 13 Jbeta primers were used in PCR. Only in-frame clones appear in the TCRdb table, and some are missing; sequencing was by immunoSEQ multiplex PCR. The repertoire holds 95,000 to 150,000 clones, with around 85% as singletons. The clonotype was recovered from a man aged 30-40 years in good health and CMV-seronegative. Sequenced material: PBMCs. The chain joins TRBV6-5 to TRBJ2-7; a weak D match, TRBD1 (5 bases). CDR3 sequence reads: CASRQIQGLVYEQYF. In DNA, the CDR3 is TGTGCCAGCAGGCAAATCCAGGGCTTGGTCTACGAGCAGTACTTC.